This T cell receptor beta chain was documented in a study of blood T cell repertoires in COVID-19. Study background: PBMCs, B-cell-depleted T cells, or T cells were the source of the cDNA or gDNA that made up the material.

This clone came up a few times. Sequenced by immunoSEQ multiplex PCR; TCRdb stores in-frame clones only, minus some. The sample shows 180,000 or so clones, 86% of them seen only once. The CDR3 is 15 residues long. V is TRBV21-1 and J is TRBJ2-7; no DNA check was done on the table's D call, TRBD1. TRBV21-1 is noted as a pseudogene. The sample taken for sequencing was peripheral blood. The sequence was obtained from an elderly woman in a cohort sampled during active or convalescent COVID-19. The DNA of the CDR3 is TGTGCCAGCAGCAGTATCCGGGACAGTACCTACGAGCAGTACTTC. Its translation is CASSSIRDSTYEQYF.